This T cell receptor beta chain came from a study of blood T cell repertoires in COVID-19. Background on the study: T cells, B-cell-depleted T cells, or PBMCs provided the cDNA or gDNA that served as material.

The authors' processing: The authors estimated nucleated cell counts from reference gene primer amplification. Repertoires were generated with immunoSEQ multiplex PCR, while TCRdb's copy carries only in-frame clones and drops some. For V, J and clone size, that table is used; D and trimming come from the DNA. This table has 55,000 to 80,000 clones, roughly 87% appearing once. CDR1 and CDR2 from the germline V gene are LNHDA and SQIVND (reference sequence). The CDR3 has 14 residues. With V trimmed by 6 bases and J by 6 bases, 5 bases remained unmatched. This chain joins TRBV19 and TRBJ1-5; 10 bases match TRBD1. This TCR was sampled from a man aged 45-65 years with acute or convalescent COVID-19. The sequenced sample consisted of peripheral blood. As DNA, the CDR3 is TGTGCCAGTAGCGAAGGACAGGGGGGTCAGCCCCAGCATTTT. It encodes CASSEGQGGQPQHF. Looking up the rest from reference TRBV19 and TRBJ1-5 gives the full variable domain: DGGITQSPKYLFRKEGQNVTLSCEQNLNHDAMYWYRQDPGQGLRLIYYSQIVNDFQKGDIAEGYSVSREKKESFPLTVTSAQKNPTAFYLCASSEGQGGQPQHFGDGTRLSIL.